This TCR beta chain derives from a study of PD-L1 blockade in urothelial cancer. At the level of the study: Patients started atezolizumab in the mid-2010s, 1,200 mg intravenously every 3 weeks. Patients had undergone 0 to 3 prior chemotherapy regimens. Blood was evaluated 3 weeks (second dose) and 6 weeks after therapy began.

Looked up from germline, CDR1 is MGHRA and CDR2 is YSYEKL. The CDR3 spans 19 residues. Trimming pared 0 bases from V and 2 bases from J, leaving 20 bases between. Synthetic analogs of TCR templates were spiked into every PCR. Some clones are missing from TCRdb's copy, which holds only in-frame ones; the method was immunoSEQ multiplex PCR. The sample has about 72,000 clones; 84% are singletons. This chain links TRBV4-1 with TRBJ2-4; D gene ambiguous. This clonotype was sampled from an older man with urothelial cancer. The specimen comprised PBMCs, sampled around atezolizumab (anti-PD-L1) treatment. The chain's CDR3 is CASSQESPSPEATKNIQYF. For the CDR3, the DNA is TGCGCCAGCAGCCAAGAGAGCCCATCCCCTGAAGCGACCAAAAACATTCAGTACTTC.